Presented here are 28 T cell receptor beta chains from one specimen sequenced in a study of blood T cell repertoires in COVID-19. The table came from immunoSEQ multiplex PCR; TCRdb's copy has only in-frame clones and leaves some out. Among around 300,000 clones listed, 85% to 90% were seen once. Input material: peripheral blood. These receptors all stem from a woman in her fifties or sixties with COVID-19, enrolled during active disease.

Notes on this clone: A junction boundary mismatches the germline segment, possibly from a read error. The chain has TRBV6-5 and TRBJ1-2, with 9 bases that match TRBD1. Germline V lookup: CDR1 MNHEY, CDR2 SVGAGI. This CDR3 has 15 amino acids. The CDR3 sequence: CASTWTGEGSYGYTF. Here the CDR3 DNA reads TGTGCCAGCACCTGGACAGGGGAGGGTTCCTATGGCTACACTTTC.

The chain employs TRBV3-1 (or the pseudogene TRBV3-2) and TRBJ2-5; the D is unclear. CDR3 size: 12 residues. Germline V lookup: CDR1 LGHDT, CDR2 YNNKEL (reference sequence). V shed 8 bases and J shed 5 bases, with 12 bases lying between them. CDR3 coding DNA: TGTGCCAGCTCCCTCACGGAGGAGACCCAGTACTTC. It is translated as CASSLTEETQYF.

The chain has TRBV5-1 and TRBJ1-3; D remains ambiguous. V shed 1 base and J shed 0 bases, with 14 bases lying between them. Germline V gives CDR1 SGHRS, CDR2 YFSETQ. This CDR3 has 17 amino acids. In nucleotides, the CDR3 is TGCGCCAGCAGCTTGACTGTTTCTATTAACTCTGGAAACACCATATATTTT. Amino acids: CASSLTVSINSGNTIYF.

The chain combines TRBV11-2 with TRBJ1-1, with D tentatively TRBD1 (5 bases). In germline, CDR1 is SGHAT, CDR2 FQNNGV. The CDR3 consists of 15 residues. Trimming stripped 1 base from V and 4 bases from J, with 13 bases between. The CDR3 loop is CASSLVVLGGTEAFF. The CDR3 bases are TGTGCCAGCAGCTTAGTTGTTTTGGGGGGCACTGAAGCTTTCTTT.

V usage is TRBV20-1 and J usage is TRBJ2-5, with D possibly being TRBD1 (5 bases). Germline V gene lookup returns CDR1 DFQATT and CDR2 SNEGSKA (reference sequence). Trimming took off 3 bases at V and 1 base at J, with 15 bases between the two ends. CDR3 length equals 15 residues. CDR3 loop: CSASSLEGAQETQYF. The CDR3 nucleotides read TGCAGTGCTAGTTCGTTGGAAGGGGCCCAAGAGACCCAGTACTTC.

The chain employs TRBV9 and TRBJ2-1; possibly TRBD2 for D (6 bases). Trimming removed 4 bases at V and 0 bases at J, with 20 bases between. The germline V gene encodes CDR1 SGDLS and CDR2 YYNGEE. The CDR3 is made up of 18 amino acids. CDR3 nucleotides: TGTGCCAGCAGCCCCATCGGTGCCGGGACTCACTCCTACAATGAGCAGTTCTTC. It is translated as CASSPIGAGTHSYNEQFF.

This clone was found once. The chain joins TRBV19 to TRBJ1-2; 7 bases are a match to TRBD1. The CDR3 totals 14 residues. Germline CDR1 reads LNHDA; CDR2 reads SQIVND (reference sequence). V lost 10 bases to trimming and J lost 2 bases; unmatched junction nucleotides: 10. The CDR3 nucleotides read TGTGCCACCTCCCTTCCGACAGGGAACTATGGCTACACCTTC. Translating gives CATSLPTGNYGYTF.

The chain recombines TRBV6-5 with TRBJ2-2, with D possibly matching TRBD1 (5 bases). This CDR3 has 15 amino acids. The germline CDR1 and CDR2 sequences are MNHEY and SVGAGI. V was shortened by 3 bases and J by 1 base, with 9 bases between the two germline ends. The CDR3: CASSYGHMNTGELFF. DNA of the CDR3: TGTGCCAGCAGTTATGGACACATGAACACCGGGGAGCTGTTTTTT.

The chain uses TRBV24-1 and TRBJ1-2; weak D call: TRBD1 (5 bases). The ends were cut back, 6 bases at V and 9 bases at J, with 16 bases in the middle. The CDR3 is 13 amino acids. The germline CDR1 and CDR2 sequences are KGHDR and SFDVKD. CDR3 sequence reads: CATSPAGLVSYTF. CDR3 sequence (DNA): TGTGCCACCAGTCCGGCGGGACTCGTGAGCTACACCTTC.

The V call is TRBV19, the J call TRBJ1-2; D is perhaps TRBD1 (6 bases). The CDR3 covers 13 residues. The germline CDR1 and CDR2 sequences are LNHDA and SQIVND (reference sequence). The V and J ends lost 1 base and 8 bases respectively, with 11 bases between them. This CDR3 is CASSIGTGTGYTF. The CDR3 DNA is TGTGCCAGTAGTATAGGCACAGGGACGGGCTACACCTTC.

Here the CDR3 reads CASSLASSYEQYF. CDR3 sequence (DNA): TGTGCCAGCAGCTTGGCCTCTTCCTACGAGCAGTACTTC. The chain couples TRBV5-6 to TRBJ2-7; D gene unclear. The germline V gene has CDR1 SGHDT and CDR2 YYEEEE. Trimming left V 0 bases short and J 1 base short, with 5 bases between. The CDR3 is made up of 13 amino acids.

This chain links TRBV19 with TRBJ2-6; 7 bases line up with TRBD1. This CDR3 spans 18 amino acids. The V and J ends lost 8 bases and 0 bases, in that order; junction bases with no gene match: 13. Germline V gene data show CDR1 as LNHDA and CDR2 as SQIVND (reference sequence). In DNA form, the CDR3 reads TGTGCCAGTCTATTATCGGGACAGAAAGACTCTGGGGCCAACGTCCTGACTTTC. Its protein product is CASLLSGQKDSGANVLTF.

This clone was counted only a few times. This sequence joins TRBV24-1 and TRBJ2-1; 9 bases agree with TRBD2. Per the germline V gene, CDR1 is KGHDR and CDR2 is SFDVKD. CDR3 length equals 15 residues. V was clipped by 4 bases and J by 0 bases; unmatched bases: 0. The CDR3 bases are TGTGCCACCAGTGAGCGGGAGGGCTCCTACAATGAGCAGTTCTTC. This sequence encodes CATSEREGSYNEQFF.

The chain recombines TRBV30 with TRBJ2-7; D is ambiguous. The V and J ends lost 0 bases and 4 bases respectively, with 13 bases between them. The germline gives CDR1 GTSNPN, CDR2 SVGIG (reference sequence). The CDR3 extends over 14 amino acids. The chain's CDR3 is CAWSVRVGGYEQYF. CDR3 DNA sequence: TGTGCCTGGAGTGTACGAGTCGGCGGTTACGAGCAGTACTTC.

This chain joins TRBV6-8 and TRBJ2-7; no clear D gene. Germline loops: CDR1 MNHGY, CDR2 SAAAGT. V lost 6 bases and J 2 bases, leaving 17 bases between the germline ends. This CDR3 region has 15 residues. CDR3 bases: TGTGCCAGCAGCCAGACAAGTCTCGATACCTACGAGCAGTACTTC. Translating gives CASSQTSLDTYEQYF.

The chain employs TRBV30 and TRBJ1-5, with D perhaps matching TRBD1 (6 bases). Germline CDR1 GTSNPN, CDR2 SVGIG (reference sequence). The V end lost 1 base, the J end lost 3 bases, and 19 bases lay between the germline ends. The CDR3 sequence is 17 residues long. CDR3 in amino acids: CAWSGGIPGQNNQPQHF. The CDR3 bases are TGTGCCTGGAGTGGGGGAATCCCGGGACAAAACAATCAGCCCCAGCATTTT.

The chain links TRBV3-1 (or the pseudogene TRBV3-2) to TRBJ2-1; 8 bases map to TRBD2. Trimming at V came to 4 bases and at J to 4 bases, leaving 9 bases not matched to a gene. This CDR3 region has 16 residues. Germline V CDR1 and CDR2: LGHDT, YNNKEL (reference sequence). DNA for the CDR3: TGTGCCAGCAGCCCAAGGGGACGGGAGGGATACAATGAGCAGTTCTTC. Its protein product is CASSPRGREGYNEQFF.

The chain carries TRBV13 and TRBJ2-1, with 7 positions matching TRBD2. CDR1 is PRHDT and CDR2 is FYEKMQ in the germline V gene (reference sequence). V gave up 0 bases and J gave up 4 bases; unmatched junction bases: 9. The CDR3 runs to 17 residues. The CDR3 protein is CASSLGGGREGYNEQFF. The CDR3 coding sequence is TGTGCCAGCAGCTTAGGCGGAGGGAGGGAAGGTTACAATGAGCAGTTCTTC.

The chain has TRBV6-6 and TRBJ1-1, with D unresolved. CDR1 is MNHNY and CDR2 is SVGAGI in the germline V gene (reference sequence). There are 13 residues in the CDR3. V lost 6 bases and J lost 7, with 15 bases in between. CDR3 sequence (DNA): TGTGCCAGCAGATCAATAGTGAGTGTTGAAGCTTTCTTT. The encoded protein is CASRSIVSVEAFF.

This rearrangement joins TRBV10-2 to TRBJ2-7, with TRBD2 matching over 10 bases. CDR3 length: 16 residues. In germline, CDR1 is WSHSY, CDR2 SAAADI. Unmatched junction bases numbered 10, after V lost 6 bases and J lost 2 bases. The CDR3 nucleotides read TGCGCCAGCAGGGCTTCCAGCGGGAGGGTACCCTACGAGCAGTACTTC. Amino acids: CASRASSGRVPYEQYF.

This chain uses TRBV24-1 with TRBJ2-3; D possibly corresponds to TRBD1 (6 bases). Germline V gives CDR1 KGHDR, CDR2 SFDVKD. The ends were cut back, 9 bases at V and 2 bases at J, with 14 bases in the middle. The CDR3 is 14 amino acids. CDR3 residues: CATQGPYATDTQYF. CDR3 DNA sequence: TGTGCCACCCAGGGGCCCTACGCCACAGATACGCAGTATTTT.

The chain employs TRBV5-6 and TRBJ2-3, with 7 bases lining up with TRBD1. The trim removed 4 bases at V and 3 bases at J, leaving 8 bases unmatched. Germline V gives CDR1 SGHDT, CDR2 YYEEEE. This CDR3 spans 15 amino acids. As DNA, the CDR3 is TGTGCCAGCAGCCGTAGACAGGGCGCAACAGATACGCAGTATTTT. It yields the protein CASSRRQGATDTQYF. Combining the CDR3 with reference TRBV5-6 and TRBJ2-3 gives the whole variable domain DAGVTQSPTHLIKTRGQQVTLRCSPKSGHDTVSWYQQALGQGPQFIFQYYEEEERQRGNFPDRFSGHQFPNYSSELNVNALLLGDSALYLCASSRRQGATDTQYFGPGTRLTVL.

This chain joins TRBV5-4 and TRBJ1-2, with 8 bases identical to TRBD1. CDR1 and CDR2 (germline): SGHNT, YYREEE (reference sequence). This CDR3 has 15 residues. After removal of 0 bases from V and 5 bases from J, the junction contained 6 bases not matched to a gene. CDR3 coding DNA: TGTGCCAGCAGCTTGGAGGGCACAGGGGGGTATGGCTACACCTTC. This sequence encodes CASSLEGTGGYGYTF.

This clone turned up a few times. The rearrangement links TRBV7-9 to TRBJ1-2; possible D gene TRBD1, 5 bases. The germline CDR1 and CDR2 sequences are SEHNR and FQNEAQ (reference sequence). Trimming removed 5 bases at V and 8 bases at J, with 18 bases between. CDR3 length: 14 amino acids. In DNA, the CDR3 is TGTGCCAGCAGCAACGGACACCCGGATAGAGGCTACACCTTC. This gives the protein CASSNGHPDRGYTF.

The rearrangement joins TRBV11-3 to TRBJ2-7; D is possibly TRBD2 (6 bases). Trimming removed 4 bases at V and 0 bases at J, with 25 bases between. CDR1 and CDR2 from the germline V gene are SGHNT and YENEEA. CDR3 length: 19 amino acids. Written as DNA, the CDR3 is TGTGCCAGCAGCTCGGAGGGTCGGTGGGGGTTGAAAGACTCCTACGAGCAGTACTTC. Protein: CASSSEGRWGLKDSYEQYF.

This chain connects TRBV18 to TRBJ2-3; tentatively, D is TRBD1 (5 bases). Germline V lookup: CDR1 KGHSH, CDR2 LQKENI. Deletions cut 5 bases from V and 3 bases from J, with 9 bases between. The CDR3 totals 13 residues. CDR3 sequence reads: CASSSRQTDTQYF. The CDR3 DNA reads as TGTGCCAGCTCATCCCGACAGACAGATACGCAGTATTTT.

The chain carries TRBV2 and TRBJ2-5, with 7 bases aligning to TRBD1. The CDR3 runs to 14 residues. The junction had 12 bases not matched to a gene; V was cut back by 7 bases and J by 7 bases. CDR1 SNHLY and CDR2 FYNNEI come from the germline V gene. For the CDR3, the DNA is TGTGCCAGCAACGAGGGACAGATCCTCGGGACCCAGTACTTC. This translates into CASNEGQILGTQYF.

J is TRBJ2-2 and V is TRBV27; tentatively, D is TRBD1 (5 bases). The V gene's germline CDR1 is MNHEY and CDR2 SMNVEV (reference sequence). Trimming took 3 bases from V and 6 from J, leaving 11 bases between them. This CDR3 is 14 amino acids long. CDR3 nucleotide sequence: TGTGCCAGCAGTTTCGCTTCAGGGTCCGGGGAGCTGTTTTTT. Residues: CASSFASGSGELFF.